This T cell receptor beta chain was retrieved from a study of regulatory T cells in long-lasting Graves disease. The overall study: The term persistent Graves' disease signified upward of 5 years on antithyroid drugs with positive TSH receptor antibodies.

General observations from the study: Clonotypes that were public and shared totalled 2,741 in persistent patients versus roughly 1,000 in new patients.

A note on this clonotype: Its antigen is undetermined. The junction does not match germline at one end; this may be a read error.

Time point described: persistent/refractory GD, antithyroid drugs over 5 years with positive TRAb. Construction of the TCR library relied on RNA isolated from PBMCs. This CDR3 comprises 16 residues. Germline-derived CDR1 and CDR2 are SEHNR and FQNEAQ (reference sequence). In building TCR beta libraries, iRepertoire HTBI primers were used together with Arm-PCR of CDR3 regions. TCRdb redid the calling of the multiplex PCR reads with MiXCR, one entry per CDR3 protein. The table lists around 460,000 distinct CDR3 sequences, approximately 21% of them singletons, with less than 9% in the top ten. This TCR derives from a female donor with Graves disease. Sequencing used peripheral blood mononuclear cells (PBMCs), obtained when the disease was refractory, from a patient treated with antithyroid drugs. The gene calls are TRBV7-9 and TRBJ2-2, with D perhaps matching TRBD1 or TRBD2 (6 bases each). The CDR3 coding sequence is TGTGCCAGCAGCCAGCCTAAGGGGGAGGTCACCGGGGAGCTGGTTTTT. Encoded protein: CASSQPKGEVTGELVF.